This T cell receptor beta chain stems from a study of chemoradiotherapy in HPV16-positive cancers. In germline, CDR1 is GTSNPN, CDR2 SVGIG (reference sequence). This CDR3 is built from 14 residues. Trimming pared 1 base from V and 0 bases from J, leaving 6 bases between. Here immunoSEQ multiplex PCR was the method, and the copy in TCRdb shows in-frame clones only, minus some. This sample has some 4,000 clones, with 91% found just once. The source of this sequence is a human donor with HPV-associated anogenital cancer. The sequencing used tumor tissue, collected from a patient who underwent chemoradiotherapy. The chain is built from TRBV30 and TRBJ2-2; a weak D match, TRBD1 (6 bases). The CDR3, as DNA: TGTGCCTGGAGTGGACAGGCGAACACCGGGGAGCTGTTTTTT. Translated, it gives CAWSGQANTGELFF.